This TCR beta chain was captured in a study of blood T cell repertoires in COVID-19. Study overall: COVID-19 samples from acute and convalescent phases originated in the United States, Italy and Spain. PBMCs, B-cell-depleted T cells, or T cells provided the cDNA or gDNA that made up the material.

V was pared by 10 bases and J by 2 bases, with 3 bases of the junction left unmatched. Germline-derived CDR1 and CDR2 are MNHEY and SVGAGI. CDR3 length: 13 amino acids. Under the authors' procedure: Using reference gene primer amplification, nucleated cell counts were estimated. Method: immunoSEQ multiplex PCR; TCRdb's copy keeps in-frame clones and lacks some. V, J and clone size derive from that table, while D and trimming were established from the DNA sequence. This table holds about 150,000 clones, more than 75% found once. The chain has TRBV6-5 and TRBJ2-1; 9 nucleotides match TRBD2. The material sequenced was peripheral blood. The receptor comes from a human donor with acute or convalescent COVID-19. The donor label of this sample is uncertain. The CDR3 nucleotides read TGTGCCACTGCGGGGGGGCCCTACAATGAGCAGTTCTTC. Its protein product is CATAGGPYNEQFF.